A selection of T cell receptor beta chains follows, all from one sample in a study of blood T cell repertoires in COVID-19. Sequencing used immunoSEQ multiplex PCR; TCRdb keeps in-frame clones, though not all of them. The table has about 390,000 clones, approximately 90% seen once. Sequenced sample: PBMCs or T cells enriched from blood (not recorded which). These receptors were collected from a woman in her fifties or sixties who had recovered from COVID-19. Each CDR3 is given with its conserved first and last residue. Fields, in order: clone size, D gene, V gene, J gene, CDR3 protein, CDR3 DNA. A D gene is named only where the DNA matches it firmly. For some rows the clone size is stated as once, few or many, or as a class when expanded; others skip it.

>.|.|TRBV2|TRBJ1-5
CASSEGGFSNQPQHF
TGTGCCAGCAGTGAGGGGGGTTTCTCCAATCAGCCCCAGCATTTT
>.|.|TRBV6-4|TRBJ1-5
CASSPQHNQPQHF
TGTGCCAGCAGTCCGCAACACAATCAGCCCCAGCATTTT
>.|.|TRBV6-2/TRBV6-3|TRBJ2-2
CASSHRAAGELFF
TGTGCCAGCAGTCACAGGGCCGCCGGGGAGCTGTTTTTT
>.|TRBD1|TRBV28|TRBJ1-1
CAGRQGAKNTEAFF
TGTGCCGGCCGACAGGGGGCGAAGAACACTGAAGCTTTCTTT
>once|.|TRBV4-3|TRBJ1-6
CASSQDRDRWGQNSPLHF
TGCGCCAGCAGCCAAGATAGAGACCGGTGGGGACAAAATTCACCCCTCCACTTT
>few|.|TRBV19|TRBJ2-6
CASGRGAGANVLTF
TGTGCCAGCGGTAGGGGTGCGGGGGCCAACGTCCTGACTTTC
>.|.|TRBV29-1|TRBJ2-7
CSVDGQGYEQYF
TGCAGCGTTGACGGCCAGGGGTACGAGCAGTACTTC
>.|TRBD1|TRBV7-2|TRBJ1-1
CASSLMMGQGGAFF
TGTGCCAGCAGCTTAATGATGGGACAGGGCGGCGCTTTCTTT
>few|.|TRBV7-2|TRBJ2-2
CASSSRGKANTGELFF
TGTGCCAGCAGCTCCCGAGGGAAAGCGAACACCGGGGAGCTGTTTTTT
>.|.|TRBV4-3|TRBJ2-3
CASSQGIPADTQYF
TGCGCCAGCAGCCAAGGTATCCCGGCAGATACGCAGTATTTT
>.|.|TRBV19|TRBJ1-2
CASSNSTRYGYTF
TGTGCCAGTAGTAACTCCACGCGCTATGGCTACACCTTC
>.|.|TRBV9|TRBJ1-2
CASNALRGANGYTF
TGTGCCAGCAACGCCCTCCGGGGGGCTAATGGCTACACCTTC
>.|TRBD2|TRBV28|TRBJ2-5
CASSLLRRGGGALSAQYF
TGTGCCAGCAGTTTATTGAGGCGGGGCGGGGGGGCCCTTTCGGCCCAGTACTTC
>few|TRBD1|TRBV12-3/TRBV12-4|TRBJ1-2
CASSLIQGAGYTF
TGTGCCAGCAGTTTAATACAGGGGGCGGGCTACACCTTC
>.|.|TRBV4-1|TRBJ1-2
CASSQESAGGVDGYTF
TGCGCCAGCAGCCAAGAATCAGCAGGAGGTGTAGATGGCTACACCTTC
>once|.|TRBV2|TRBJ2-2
CASSEARVRELFF
TGTGCCAGCAGTGAAGCGAGGGTTAGGGAGCTGTTTTTT
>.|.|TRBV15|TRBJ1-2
CATSRKRTAANYGYTF
TGTGCCACCAGCAGAAAAAGGACAGCAGCTAACTATGGCTACACCTTC
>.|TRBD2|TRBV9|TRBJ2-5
CASSGTTSGGTQETQYF
TGTGCCAGCAGCGGGACCACTAGCGGGGGTACCCAAGAGACCCAGTACTTC
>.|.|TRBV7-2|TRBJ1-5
CASSLVNSNQPQHF
TGTGCCAGCAGCTTAGTAAATAGCAATCAGCCCCAGCATTTT
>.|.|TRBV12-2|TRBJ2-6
CASRLTGGRSGANVLTF
TGTGCAAGTCGCTTAACGGGGGGACGCTCTGGGGCCAACGTCCTGACTTTC
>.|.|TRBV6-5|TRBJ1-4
CASNNRVREKLFF
TGTGCCAGCAACAACAGGGTTCGGGAAAAACTGTTTTTT
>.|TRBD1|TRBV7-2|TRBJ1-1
CASRWDRPLDTEAFF
TGTGCCAGCAGATGGGACAGACCTCTGGACACTGAAGCTTTCTTT
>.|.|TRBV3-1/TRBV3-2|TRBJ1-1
CASSPKWWGQGGNTEAFF
TGTGCCAGCAGCCCAAAATGGTGGGGGCAAGGGGGGAACACTGAAGCTTTCTTT
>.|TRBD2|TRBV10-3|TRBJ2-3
CAISESSATSAADTQYF
TGTGCCATCAGTGAGTCGTCGGCGACTAGCGCGGCAGATACGCAGTATTTT
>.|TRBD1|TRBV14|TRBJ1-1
CASSRLGQGITEAFF
TGTGCCAGCAGCCGACTTGGACAGGGGATCACTGAAGCTTTCTTT
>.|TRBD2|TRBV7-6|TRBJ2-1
CASSLVDLAGGRNEQFF
TGTGCCAGCAGCTTAGTGGATCTAGCGGGGGGGCGCAATGAGCAGTTCTTC
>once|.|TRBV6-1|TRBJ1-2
CASSDKGGYGYTF
TGTGCCAGCAGTGATAAGGGAGGTTATGGCTACACCTTC
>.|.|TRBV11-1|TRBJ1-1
CASSLQDPNTEAFF
TGTGCCAGCAGCCTACAGGACCCGAACACTGAAGCTTTCTTT
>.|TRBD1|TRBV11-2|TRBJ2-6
CASSFARQGVRAGANVLTF
TGTGCCAGCAGCTTCGCGAGACAGGGGGTACGGGCTGGGGCCAACGTCCTGACTTTC
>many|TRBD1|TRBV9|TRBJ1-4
CASSADRDGEKLFF
TGTGCCAGCAGCGCGGACAGGGACGGTGAAAAACTGTTTTTT
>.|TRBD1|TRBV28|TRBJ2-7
CASKLRGGQGTYEQYF
TGTGCCAGCAAATTAAGAGGGGGACAGGGCACCTACGAGCAGTACTTC
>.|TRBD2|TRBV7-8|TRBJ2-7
CASSLLAGAFYEQYF
TGTGCCAGCAGCTTACTAGCGGGGGCCTTCTACGAGCAGTACTTC
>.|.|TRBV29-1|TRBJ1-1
CSVNRDYAEAFF
TGCAGCGTTAACAGGGATTACGCTGAAGCTTTCTTT
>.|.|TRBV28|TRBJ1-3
CATGNRAGNTIYF
TGTGCCACAGGGAACAGGGCTGGAAACACCATATATTTT
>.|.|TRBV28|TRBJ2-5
CASSSNGGMQETQYF
TGTGCCAGCAGTTCAAATGGGGGGATGCAAGAGACCCAGTACTTC
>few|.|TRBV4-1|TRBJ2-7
CASRGTVSYEQYF
TGCGCCAGCAGAGGAACAGTCTCCTACGAGCAGTACTTC
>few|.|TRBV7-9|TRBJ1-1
CASSPRRGYDTEAFF
TGTGCCAGCAGCCCCCGGCGGGGGTACGACACTGAAGCTTTCTTT
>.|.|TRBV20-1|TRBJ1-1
CSARAFEAFF
TGCAGTGCTAGAGCTTTTGAAGCTTTCTTT
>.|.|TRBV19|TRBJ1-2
CASSLSYGYTF
TGTGCCAGTAGTCTCTCGTATGGCTACACCTTC
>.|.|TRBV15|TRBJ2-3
CATSRAGAQGDTQYF
TGTGCCACCAGCAGAGCCGGAGCCCAAGGAGATACGCAGTATTTT
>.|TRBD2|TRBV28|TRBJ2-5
CASSLRGGAVETQYF
TGTGCCAGCAGTTTGCGCGGGGGGGCCGTCGAGACCCAGTACTTC
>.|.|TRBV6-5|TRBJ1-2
CASSYSIGGRYGYTF
TGTGCCAGCAGTTACTCGATAGGGGGACGCTATGGCTACACCTTC
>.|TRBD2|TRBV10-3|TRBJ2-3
CAISERLAGGTDTQYF
TGTGCCATCAGTGAGCGGCTAGCGGGGGGCACAGATACGCAGTATTTT
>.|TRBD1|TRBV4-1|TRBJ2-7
CASSQYQSGQGEYEQYF
TGCGCCAGCAGCCAATACCAGTCGGGACAGGGGGAGTACGAGCAGTACTTC
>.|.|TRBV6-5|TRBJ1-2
CASRDRNYNYGYTF
TGTGCCAGCAGAGACAGGAATTATAACTATGGCTACACCTTC
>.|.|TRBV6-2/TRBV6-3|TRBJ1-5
CASTPAGGGAQPQHF
TGTGCCAGCACCCCTGCGGGCGGGGGTGCTCAGCCCCAGCATTTT
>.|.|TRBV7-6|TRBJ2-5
CASSWQTRRGQETQYF
TGTGCCAGCAGCTGGCAAACTAGACGGGGCCAAGAGACCCAGTACTTC
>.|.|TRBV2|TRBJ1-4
CASMKAVGEKLFF
TGTGCCAGCATGAAAGCGGTTGGTGAAAAACTGTTTTTT
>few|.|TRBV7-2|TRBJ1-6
CASSQAGLSPLHF
TGTGCCAGCAGCCAGGCTGGGCTTTCACCCCTCCACTTT
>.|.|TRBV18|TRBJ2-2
CASSTPGLFTGELFF
TGTGCCAGCTCAACGCCAGGGTTATTTACCGGGGAGCTGTTTTTT
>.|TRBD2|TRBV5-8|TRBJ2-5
CASSPRLARIQETQYF
TGTGCCAGCAGCCCAAGACTAGCGAGGATCCAAGAGACCCAGTACTTC
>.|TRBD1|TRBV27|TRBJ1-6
CASSLPSYRGLHSPLHF
TGTGCCAGCAGTTTGCCCTCGTACAGGGGGTTGCATTCACCCCTCCACTTT
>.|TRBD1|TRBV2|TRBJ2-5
CASSRDSEETQYF
TGTGCCAGCAGCCGGGACAGCGAAGAGACCCAGTACTTC
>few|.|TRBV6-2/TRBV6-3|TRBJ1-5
CASSYSSGQPQHF
TGTGCCAGCAGTTACTCGAGCGGTCAGCCCCAGCATTTT
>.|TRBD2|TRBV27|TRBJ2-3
CASRTSGGFGTQYF
TGTGCCAGCAGGACTAGCGGGGGGTTCGGTACGCAGTATTTT
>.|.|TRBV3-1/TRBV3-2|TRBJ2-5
CASSQRTVQETQYF
TGTGCCAGCAGCCAAAGGACTGTACAAGAGACCCAGTACTTC
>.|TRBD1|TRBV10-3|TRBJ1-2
CAISGQGIGYTF
TGTGCCATCAGTGGACAGGGGATCGGCTACACCTTC